The clone carrying this TCR beta chain was picked up one time. Cohorts were based on clinical histories the participants reported. Methods used by the authors: Reference gene primer amplification in the assay estimated nucleated cell counts. Clones were read by immunoSEQ multiplex PCR, and TCRdb kept only the in-frame ones, dropping some. The DNA gave D and trimming, while V, J and clone size come from that table. The sample carries under 300,000 clones, about 80% recorded once. The data are from a study of blood T cell repertoires in COVID-19. This CDR3 has 15 amino acids. Germline-derived CDR1 and CDR2 are SGHTA and FQGNSA. After removal of 5 bases from V and 8 bases from J, the junction contained 11 bases not matched to a gene.

This receptor was taken from a man in his forties who had recovered from COVID-19. The sample consisted of PBMCs or T cells enriched from blood (not recorded which). The J gene is TRBJ1-4, the V gene TRBV7-2, with 7 bases matching TRBD1. CDR3 amino acids: CASSALGTVGEKLFF. The DNA for the CDR3 is TGTGCCAGCAGCGCATTAGGGACAGTTGGGGAAAAACTGTTTTTT.